This record covers a single T cell receptor beta chain. Its antigen is as yet unknown. The data are from a study of response to subunit inactivated influenza vaccine. Whole-study results and caveats: Every seasonal influenza vaccination brings in few new T cells, the authors suggested.

One entry per CDR3 protein, called by TCRdb with MiXCR from the RT-PCR reads. Altogether 500,000 or so distinct CDR3 sequences are present, approximately 15% being singletons, with the ten largest covering 3%. The CDR3 spans 15 residues. Germline V gene data show CDR1 as SGHVS and CDR2 as FQNEAQ. Losses at the gene ends were 8 bases for V and 7 bases for J; bases not matched to a gene: 8. This specimen consisted of CD4+ T cells sorted from PBMCs, obtained 23 to 25 months after vaccination. The TCR originated in a man aged 50-75 years who received an inactivated influenza vaccine. The gene calls are TRBV7-8 and TRBJ2-1, with TRBD2 identical over 13 bases. This CDR3 is CASLPGTSGVNEQFF. The DNA for the CDR3 is TGTGCCAGCCTTCCCGGGACTAGCGGGGTTAATGAGCAGTTCTTC.